This T cell receptor beta chain was documented in a study of technical replicates of blood from a handful of donors. This clone showed up just once. This CDR3 region has 15 residues. Germline-derived CDR1 and CDR2 are SGDLS and YYNGEE. Unmatched junction bases numbered 5, after V lost 2 bases and J lost 3 bases. The data were produced by immunoSEQ multiplex PCR, yet TCRdb's version contains in-frame clones alone and is incomplete. The data hold over 50,000 clones, with around nine tenths observed a single time. The rearrangement uses TRBV9 and TRBJ2-1; 7 positions match TRBD1. This sequence was found in a human donor in good health. Some clones in this sample may be carry-over from other donors' samples. The sample comprised PBMCs. CDR3 amino acids: CASSVRDSGYNEQFF. The CDR3 DNA reads TGTGCCAGCAGCGTCCGGGACAGCGGCTACAATGAGCAGTTCTTC.